The 26 T cell receptor beta chains below all came from one sample that was sequenced in a study of molecular identifiers for immune sequencing clone quantification. In TCRdb, the PCR reads were re-called with MiXCR into one record per CDR3 protein. Of about 640,000 distinct CDR3 sequences in the sample, 15% to 20% were seen once. Source material: naive CD8+ T cells from blood, with Jurkat cell RNA spiked in. Indicated subset: FACS-sorted CD8+CD4-CCR7+CD45RA+ naive T cells. The receptors derive from a human donor in good health. Some libraries in this study had Jurkat cell RNA spiked in.

This clonotype came up many times. The chain couples TRBV4-2 to TRBJ2-7, with TRBD2 matching 9 bases. The J segment lost 7 bases and the V segment lost 0 bases, leaving 7 bases of the junction unmatched. The CDR3 covers 15 residues. Germline values: CDR1 LGHNA, CDR2 YNFKEQ. This chain's CDR3 is CASSQEGTSPIEQYF. CDR3 in DNA: TGTGCCAGCAGCCAAGAAGGGACTAGCCCAATAGAGCAGTACTTC.

V usage is TRBV4-3 and J usage is TRBJ1-1, with a weak D call TRBD1 (5 bases). The CDR3 extends over 15 amino acids. The germline CDR1 and CDR2 sequences are LGHNA and YSLEER. V was cut by 0 bases and J by 5 bases, with 13 bases left in between. The CDR3 sequence is CASSQDQGGWTEAFF. The CDR3 DNA is TGCGCCAGCAGCCAAGATCAGGGCGGTTGGACTGAAGCTTTCTTT.

A note on this clonotype: A much larger clone differs by one base, so this may be a read error. This sequence joins TRBV20-1 and TRBJ2-7; maybe TRBD1 (6 bases). The CDR3 is 13 amino acids. Germline values: CDR1 DFQATT, CDR2 SNEGSKA (reference sequence). The chain's CDR3 is CGAGVPFTYEQYF. For the CDR3, the DNA is TGCGGTGCAGGGGTCCCCTTTACCTACGAGCAGTACTTC.

This clonotype was seen repeatedly, ten times or more. V and J are TRBV7-2 and TRBJ2-7; TRBD2 is a possible D gene (5 bases). Deletions cut 5 bases from V and 5 bases from J, with 13 bases between. The CDR3 consists of 13 residues. Germline assignment: CDR1 SGHTA and CDR2 FQGNSA. The CDR3 loop is CASSQDLANEQYF. CDR3 sequence (DNA): TGTGCCAGCAGCCAGGACCTAGCCAACGAGCAGTACTTC.

This clonotype occurred a few times. The rearrangement links TRBV7-9 to TRBJ2-1, with TRBD2 matching 9 bases. Germline CDR1 and CDR2: SEHNR and FQNEAQ (reference sequence). This CDR3 spans 18 amino acids. V was pared by 5 bases and J by 1 base, with 12 bases of the junction left unmatched. The CDR3 region is CASSPGAGGLNSYNEQFF. In DNA form, the CDR3 reads TGTGCCAGCAGCCCAGGGGCGGGGGGGCTAAATTCCTACAATGAGCAGTTCTTC. Full variable domain (outside the CDR3, taken from reference TRBV7-9 and TRBJ2-1): DTGVSQNPRHKITKRGQNVTFRCDPISEHNRLYWYRQTLGQGPEFLTYFQNEAQLEKSRLLSDRFSAERPKGSFSTLEIQRTEQGDSAMYLCASSPGAGGLNSYNEQFFGPGTRLTVL.

The chain couples TRBV7-9 to TRBJ2-7; D not resolved. In germline, CDR1 is SEHNR, CDR2 FQNEAQ (reference sequence). Trimming left V 7 bases short and J 2 bases short, with 18 bases between. This CDR3 is 15 amino acids long. In DNA, the CDR3 is TGTGCCAGCACCGCCTTATTAGGCGGAACCTACGAGCAGTACTTC. This translates into CASTALLGGTYEQYF.

This clonotype occurred many times. V gene TRBV4-2 combines with J gene TRBJ2-1; 9 bases line up with TRBD2. The CDR3 has 16 residues. The germline V gene encodes CDR1 LGHNA and CDR2 YNFKEQ. V dropped 5 bases and J dropped 6; count of bases not matched to a gene: 11. The CDR3 region has the DNA TGTGCCAGCAGCACACAAGCGGGAGGTCGGAGCAATGAGCAGTTCTTC. It translates to CASSTQAGGRSNEQFF.

This clonotype was observed a handful of times. J is TRBJ2-3 and V is TRBV3-1, with 10 bases that match TRBD2. This CDR3 contains 19 residues. From germline, CDR1 is LGHDT and CDR2 YNNKEL (reference sequence). The J segment lost 0 bases and the V segment lost 1 base, leaving 10 bases of the junction unmatched. The CDR3 nucleotides read TGTGCCAGCAGCCAAGTCGGTTTAGCGGGGGGAAGTAGCACAGATACGCAGTATTTT. Translation: CASSQVGLAGGSSTDTQYF.

This clonotype occurred many times. The chain couples TRBV6-5 to TRBJ2-7, with 7 bases identical to TRBD1. V trimming: 6 bases; J trimming: 6 bases; junction bases outside the gene matches: 8. Germline V gene data show CDR1 as MNHEY and CDR2 as SVGAGI. The CDR3 runs to 13 residues. CDR3 sequence (DNA): TGTGCCAGCAGCCTAACAGGGGACGCCGAGCAGTACTTC. Encoded protein: CASSLTGDAEQYF.

This clonotype was observed many times. This chain joins TRBV28 and TRBJ1-5; no reliable D call. The germline V gene encodes CDR1 MDHEN and CDR2 SYDVKM. The ends were cut back, 4 bases at V and 3 bases at J, with 10 bases in the middle. The length of the CDR3 is 14 residues. The CDR3 bases are TGTGCCAGCAGTTCCCGGGTTTTCAATCAGCCCCAGCATTTT. Protein product: CASSSRVFNQPQHF.

This chain links TRBV28 with TRBJ2-7, with D possibly matching TRBD2 (7 bases). Between the trimmed V and J ends, which lost 8 bases and 3 bases, there was a span of 20 bases. In germline, CDR1 is MDHEN, CDR2 SYDVKM. This CDR3 is built from 15 residues. Written as DNA, the CDR3 is TGTGCCAGCGTCCCCGTGGGGGCGGGAGTCTACGAGCAGTACTTC. Translating it yields CASVPVGAGVYEQYF. Supplemented by reference TRBV28 and TRBJ2-7, the full variable domain reads DVKVTQSSRYLVKRTGEKVFLECVQDMDHENMFWYRQDPGLGLRLIYFSYDVKMKEKGDIPEGYSVSREKKERFSLILESASTNQTSMYLCASVPVGAGVYEQYFGPGTRLTVT.

This clonotype was detected many times. The CDR3 coding sequence is TGTGCCAGCAGCCTCAGACTAGCGGGGGGCAACACAGATACGCAGTATTTT. Protein sequence: CASSLRLAGGNTDTQYF. The V call is TRBV7-8, the J call TRBJ2-3; 13 bases map to TRBD2. The CDR3 totals 17 residues. Trimming at V came to 5 bases and at J to 2 bases, leaving 7 bases not matched to a gene. From germline, CDR1 is SGHVS and CDR2 FQNEAQ.

About this clonotype itself: Compared with germline, one end of the junction differs, possibly owing to a read error. The gene calls are TRBV5-4 and TRBJ2-3, with 7 nucleotides matching TRBD2. The CDR3 length is 15 residues. Germline values: CDR1 SGHNT, CDR2 YYREEE (reference sequence). The CDR3, as DNA: TGTGCCAACAGCCTACTAACTAGCGTACCAGATACGCAGTATTTT. It yields the protein CANSLLTSVPDTQYF.

This clonotype was observed a handful of times. This rearrangement joins TRBV6-5 to TRBJ1-2, with 11 bases identical to TRBD1. V was pared by 6 bases and J by 7 bases, with 10 bases of the junction left unmatched. This CDR3 is built from 15 residues. In germline, CDR1 is MNHEY, CDR2 SVGAGI. The CDR3 region is CASRPRGQGASGYTF. The DNA of the CDR3 is TGTGCCAGCAGACCCCGCGGACAGGGGGCCTCTGGCTACACCTTC.

As regards this clonotype: The junction does not match germline at one end; this may be a read error. This sequence joins TRBV6-5 and TRBJ2-7; the match to TRBD2 covers 9 bases. CDR1 is MNHEY and CDR2 is SVGAGI in the germline V gene. The CDR3 runs to 14 residues. CDR3 residues: CAGSYAGGAYEQYF. The CDR3 bases are TGTGCCGGCAGTTACGCGGGGGGGGCCTACGAGCAGTACTTC.

This clonotype was observed at least ten times. The CDR3 DNA sequence: TGCGCCAGCAGCCAAAATCAGAGGGACTACAATGAGCAGTTCTTC. It codes for CASSQNQRDYNEQFF. The chain employs TRBV4-1 and TRBJ2-1; possibly TRBD2 for D (5 bases). Germline CDR1 and CDR2: MGHRA and YSYEKL. V gave up 2 bases and J gave up 3 bases, with 11 bases separating them. The CDR3 is 15 amino acids.

This clonotype showed up many times. V usage is TRBV15 and J usage is TRBJ2-5, with D unresolved. In germline, CDR1 is LNHNV, CDR2 YYDKDF (reference sequence). V dropped 0 bases and J dropped 5 bases, with 10 bases sitting between them. This CDR3 region has 14 residues. The CDR3 nucleotides read TGTGCCACCAGCAGAGATCTCGGGTTGGAGACCCAGTACTTC. It translates to CATSRDLGLETQYF.

The V gene is TRBV10-3, the J gene TRBJ1-5; no clear D gene. Trimming stripped 0 bases from V and 2 bases from J, with 11 bases between. The CDR3 has 16 residues. Germline CDR1 is ENHRY and CDR2 is SYGVKD. CDR3 bases: TGTGCCATCAGTGAGTCGAGCACGATGGGCAATCAGCCCCAGCATTTT. Its translation: CAISESSTMGNQPQHF.

This clonotype was observed a few times. The chain recombines TRBV4-1 with TRBJ1-1; the D is unclear. CDR3 length equals 15 residues. Germline V gene data show CDR1 as MGHRA and CDR2 as YSYEKL. V was pared by 1 base and J by 2 bases, with 11 bases between. DNA of the CDR3: TGCGCCAGCAGCCAAGCAAACACCCCAAACACTGAAGCTTTCTTT. Protein product: CASSQANTPNTEAFF.

To note about this clonotype: A much larger clonotype is one base distant, so this may be a read error. This chain joins TRBV27 and TRBJ2-3; D gene unclear. This CDR3 is 16 amino acids long. From germline, CDR1 is MNHEY and CDR2 SMNVEV (reference sequence). Deletions cut 5 bases from V and 2 bases from J, with 17 bases between. For the CDR3, the DNA is TGTGCCAGCAGTCCACATACGAACGGTAACACAGATACGCAGTATTTT. Residues: CASSPHTNGNTDTQYF.

The gene calls are TRBV11-2 and TRBJ2-2; D possibly corresponds to TRBD2 (6 bases). Trimming removed 3 bases at V and 2 bases at J, with 10 bases between. The CDR3 consists of 15 residues. Germline lookup yields CDR1 SGHAT and CDR2 FQNNGV. In DNA form, the CDR3 reads TGTGCCAGCAGCTTTTTAGCGGTAAACACCGGGGAGCTGTTTTTT. This encodes CASSFLAVNTGELFF.

This chain connects TRBV10-2 to TRBJ2-3; D uncertain. The CDR3 sequence is 14 residues long. Trimming left V 5 bases short and J 0 bases short, with 9 bases between. Germline values: CDR1 WSHSY, CDR2 SAAADI. In DNA form, the CDR3 reads TGCGCCAGCAGTACGTTTGTGAGCACAGATACGCAGTATTTT. Protein: CASSTFVSTDTQYF.

A note on this clonotype: Possible read error: a much larger clone is one base away. V is TRBV27 and J is TRBJ2-3; D gene uncertain. The length of the CDR3 is 12 residues. Germline-derived CDR1 and CDR2 are MNHEY and SMNVEV (reference sequence). V was shortened by 8 bases and J by 4 bases, with 10 bases between the two germline ends. The CDR3 DNA sequence: TGTGCCAGCTGCCAAAGGGCAGATACGCAGTATTTT. This sequence encodes CASCQRADTQYF.

Only a few counts were recorded for this clonotype. The chain combines TRBV11-3 with TRBJ2-5; D may correspond to TRBD1 or TRBD2 (5 bases each). Germline CDR1 and CDR2: SGHNT and YENEEA. V lost 3 bases, J lost 3 bases, and 17 bases lay in between. The CDR3 consists of 16 residues. CDR3 DNA sequence: TGTGCCAGCAGCTTGGGGGACGCAAGCCGTAAAGAGACCCAGTACTTC. Amino acid sequence: CASSLGDASRKETQYF.

V usage is TRBV30 and J usage is TRBJ1-1; D is undetermined. The CDR3 runs to 13 residues. With 3 bases removed from V and 1 base from J, the gap between germline ends came to 9 bases. Germline CDR1 and CDR2: GTSNPN and SVGIG (reference sequence). This CDR3 is CAWSLVGNTEAFF. The CDR3 DNA reads as TGTGCCTGGAGCTTAGTGGGGAACACTGAAGCTTTCTTT.

This clonotype came up many times. V is TRBV7-9 and J is TRBJ2-2; 8 nucleotides align to TRBD1. The CDR3 runs to 15 residues. With V trimmed by 7 bases and J by 2 bases, 6 bases remained unmatched. Germline V lookup: CDR1 SEHNR, CDR2 FQNEAQ (reference sequence). The CDR3 DNA reads TGTGCCAGCACCCCAGGGGGCACTAACACCGGGGAGCTGTTTTTT. Protein sequence: CASTPGGTNTGELFF. Filled out from reference TRBV7-9 and TRBJ2-2, the complete variable domain reads DTGVSQNPRHKITKRGQNVTFRCDPISEHNRLYWYRQTLGQGPEFLTYFQNEAQLEKSRLLSDRFSAERPKGSFSTLEIQRTEQGDSAMYLCASTPGGTNTGELFFGEGSRLTVL.